This entry concerns a single T cell receptor beta chain. Random hexamers primed reverse transcription of about 0.5 to 1 ug RNA. TCRdb recomputed calls from the immunoSEQ multiplex PCR reads with MiXCR, one row per CDR3 protein. The table includes 250,000 or so distinct CDR3 sequences, around 95% detected once. The sample is drawn from a study of CD8 T cells in Susac syndrome. The CDR3 has 12 amino acids. In germline, CDR1 is MNHEY, CDR2 SVGEGT. Deletions cut 2 bases from V and 7 bases from J, with 8 bases between. V usage is TRBV6-2 or TRBV6-3 and J usage is TRBJ1-1; no definite D call. The sequenced material came from CD4+ T cells from PBMCs. This receptor was obtained from a human donor with multiple sclerosis. The CDR3 sequence: CASSYGSYEAFF. The CDR3 coding sequence is TGTGCCAGCAGTTACGGATCGTATGAAGCTTTCTTT.